The T cell receptor (beta chain) under discussion was sequenced for a study of blood T cell repertoires in COVID-19. Study background: Nucleic acid was either cDNA or gDNA, and it came from T cells, B-cell-depleted T cells, or PBMCs.

Data came from immunoSEQ multiplex PCR; TCRdb stores just in-frame clones and leaves some out. The sample has about 77,000 clones, more than 70% seen once. V lost 3 bases and J lost 4, with 16 bases in between. CDR3 size: 14 residues. The germline gives CDR1 GTSNPN, CDR2 SVGIG (reference sequence). The sequence was obtained from a woman of 80 years or more with acute or convalescent COVID-19. This sequence joins TRBV30 and TRBJ2-7, with D tentatively TRBD2 (5 bases). Specimen: peripheral blood. Written as DNA, the CDR3 is TGTGCCTGGAGGGCGATTGGACTGGGATACGAGCAGTACTTC. This translates into CAWRAIGLGYEQYF.